This T cell receptor (beta chain) derives from a study of blood T cell repertoires in COVID-19. About the study: Donors in the United States, Italy and Spain gave samples during acute or convalescent COVID-19. From T cells, B-cell-depleted T cells, or PBMCs came the material, which was cDNA or gDNA.

Germline CDR1 is LGHDT and CDR2 is YNNKEL (reference sequence). With V trimmed by 3 bases and J by 5 bases, 13 bases remained unmatched. The CDR3 has 17 amino acids. Per the authors' pipeline: How many nucleated cells were present was estimated from reference gene primer amplification. This table comes from immunoSEQ multiplex PCR, and its TCRdb copy is limited to in-frame clones, with some not included. The DNA gave D and trimming, while V, J and clone size come from that table. The table records some 180,000 clones, just under 80% of them present only once. The source material was peripheral blood. The chain has TRBV3-1 (or the pseudogene TRBV3-2) and TRBJ2-4; 7 bases fit TRBD1. The clonotype originates from an elderly woman with active or convalescent COVID-19. As DNA, the CDR3 is TGTGCCAGCAGCCAGAGGTCCAGGGGGAACCTCCAAAACATTCAGTACTTC. Its protein is CASSQRSRGNLQNIQYF.